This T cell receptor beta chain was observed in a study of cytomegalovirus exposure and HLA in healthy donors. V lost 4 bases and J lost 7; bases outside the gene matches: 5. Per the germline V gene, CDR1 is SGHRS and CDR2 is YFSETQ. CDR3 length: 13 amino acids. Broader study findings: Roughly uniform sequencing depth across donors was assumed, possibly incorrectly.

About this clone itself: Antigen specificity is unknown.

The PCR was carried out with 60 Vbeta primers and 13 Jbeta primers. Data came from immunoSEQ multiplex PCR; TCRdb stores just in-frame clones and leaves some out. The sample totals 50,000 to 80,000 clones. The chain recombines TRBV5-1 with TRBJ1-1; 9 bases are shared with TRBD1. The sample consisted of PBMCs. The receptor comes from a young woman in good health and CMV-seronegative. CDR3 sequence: CASSPGTGFEAFF. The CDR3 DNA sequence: TGCGCCAGCAGCCCCGGGACAGGGTTTGAAGCTTTCTTT.